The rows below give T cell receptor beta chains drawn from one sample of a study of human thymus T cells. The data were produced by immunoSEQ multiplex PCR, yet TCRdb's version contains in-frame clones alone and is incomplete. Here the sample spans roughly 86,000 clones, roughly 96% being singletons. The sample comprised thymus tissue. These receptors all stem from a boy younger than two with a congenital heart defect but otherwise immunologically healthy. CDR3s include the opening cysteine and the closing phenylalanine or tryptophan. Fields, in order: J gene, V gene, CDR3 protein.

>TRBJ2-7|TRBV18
CASSHLRQGEVYEQYF
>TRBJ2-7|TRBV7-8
CASSLSTGGRDEQYF
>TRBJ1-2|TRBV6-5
CASTRAGRRDGYTF
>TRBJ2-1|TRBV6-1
CASSENGGQFPYNEQFF
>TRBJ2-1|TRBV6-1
CASSEQSSGKSDNEQFF
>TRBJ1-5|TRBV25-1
CASQGTGSNQPQHF
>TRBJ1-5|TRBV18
CASSPPVDTLDQPQHF
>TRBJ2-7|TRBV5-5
CASSPIHGTGNYEQYF
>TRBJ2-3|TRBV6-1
CASSPRLASTDTQYF
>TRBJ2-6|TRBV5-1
CASSLAKGQGSSGANVLTF
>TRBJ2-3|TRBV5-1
CASSPPQRGLVLGTQYF
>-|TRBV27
CASSSTLVGQGGYEQYF
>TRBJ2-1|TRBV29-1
CSVLSSGRLETHNEQFF
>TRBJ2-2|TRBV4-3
CASSQDRWGGELFF
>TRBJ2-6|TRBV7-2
CASSLEISGGANVLTF
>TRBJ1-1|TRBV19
CASSSDRPMNTEAFF
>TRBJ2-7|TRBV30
CAWSVCKPGTEEGTVYEQYF
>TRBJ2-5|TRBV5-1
CASSCRDRAPKETQYF
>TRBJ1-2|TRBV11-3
CASTFPLGYRAYTF
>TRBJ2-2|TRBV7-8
CASSSPGGNTGELFF
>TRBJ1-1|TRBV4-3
CASSQDSGGRDTEAFF
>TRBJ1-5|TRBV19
CASSIRTGGPNQPQHF
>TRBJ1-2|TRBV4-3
CASSQEWVQALSYGYTF
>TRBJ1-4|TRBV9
CASSGDTTNEKLFF
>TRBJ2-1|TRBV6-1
CASSEESPKEAGSIPNEQFF
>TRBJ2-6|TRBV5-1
CASSLAEQADSGANVLTF
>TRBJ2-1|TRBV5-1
CASSLAGQYNEQFF
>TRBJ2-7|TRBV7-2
CASSFGTSGTHEQYF
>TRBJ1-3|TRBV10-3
CAISSMGGNTIYF
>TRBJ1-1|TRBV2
CASSETGRRMNTEAFF
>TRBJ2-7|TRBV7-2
CASSLDRRLAGVERSEQYF
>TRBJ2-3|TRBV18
CASSPPADTQYF
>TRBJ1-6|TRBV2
CASSGGTGGNSPLHF
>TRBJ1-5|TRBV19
CATKPGQDSNQPQHF
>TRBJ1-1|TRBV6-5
CASTPDRDTEAFF
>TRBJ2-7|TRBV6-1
CASSDKVGEVGQPPYEQYF
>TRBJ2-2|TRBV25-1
CASFLDRGLNTGELFF
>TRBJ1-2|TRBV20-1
CSARDRAGYTF
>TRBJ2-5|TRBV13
CASRPGTSGRKGEETQYF
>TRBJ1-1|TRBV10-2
CASSESKERNTEAFF
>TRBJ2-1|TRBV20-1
CSARGHNEQFF
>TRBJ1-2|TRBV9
CASSVETGIGDYGYTF
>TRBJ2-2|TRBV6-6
CASSIPTVSMRELFF
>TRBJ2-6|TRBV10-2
CASSESGSSSGANVLTF
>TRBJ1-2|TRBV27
CASRGQNYGYTF
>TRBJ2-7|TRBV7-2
CASFSPIAGDPYEQYF
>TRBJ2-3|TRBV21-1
CASSRVTSGTDTQYF
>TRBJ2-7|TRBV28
CASSFGMLTATPYEQYF
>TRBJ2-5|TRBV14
CASSQGIGLAGCIEYQETQYF
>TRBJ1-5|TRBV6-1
CASSERPSQPQHF
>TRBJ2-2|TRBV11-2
CASSLCQSTGELFF
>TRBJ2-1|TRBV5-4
CASSLGGTSGRVEWDEQFF
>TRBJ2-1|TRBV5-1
CASSLYRGGWNEQFF
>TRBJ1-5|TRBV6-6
CASSYGEEHQPQHF
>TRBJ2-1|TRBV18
CASSPRGEVLNEQFF
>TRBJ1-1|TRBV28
CASSLRWQDRPGTEAFF
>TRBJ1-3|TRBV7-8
CASSPFGDRTGNTIYF
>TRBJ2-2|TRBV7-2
CASSHPTGINTGELFF
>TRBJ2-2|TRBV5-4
CASSLLTGDPNTGELFF